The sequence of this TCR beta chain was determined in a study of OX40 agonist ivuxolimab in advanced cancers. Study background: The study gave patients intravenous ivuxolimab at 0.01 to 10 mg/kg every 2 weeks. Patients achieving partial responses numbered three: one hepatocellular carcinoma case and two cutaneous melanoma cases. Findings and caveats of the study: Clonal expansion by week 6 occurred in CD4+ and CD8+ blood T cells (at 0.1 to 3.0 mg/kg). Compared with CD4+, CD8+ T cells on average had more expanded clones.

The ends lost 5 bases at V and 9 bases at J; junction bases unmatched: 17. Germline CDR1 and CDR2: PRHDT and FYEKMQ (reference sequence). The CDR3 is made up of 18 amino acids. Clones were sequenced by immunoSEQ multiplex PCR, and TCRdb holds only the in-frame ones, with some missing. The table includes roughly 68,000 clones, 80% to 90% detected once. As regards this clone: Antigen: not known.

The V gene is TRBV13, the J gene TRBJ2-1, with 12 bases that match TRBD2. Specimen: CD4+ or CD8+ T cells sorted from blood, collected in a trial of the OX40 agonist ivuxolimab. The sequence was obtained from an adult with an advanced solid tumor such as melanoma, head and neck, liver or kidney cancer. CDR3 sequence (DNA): TGTGCCAGCAGCCATATCTCCCTAGCGGGAGGGCCGCCGAGTGAGCAGTTCTTC. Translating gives CASSHISLAGGPPSEQFF.